Shown below are 27 T cell receptor beta chains from a single sample sequenced in a study of pediatric ulcerative colitis. Method: immunoSEQ multiplex PCR; TCRdb's copy keeps in-frame clones and lacks some. The data hold some 60,000 clones, with around four fifths observed a single time. Source material: blood. The receptors stem from a boy aged 5-17 years with moderate ulcerative colitis.

This clone was detected only once. The rearrangement uses TRBV10-1 and TRBJ2-7; maybe TRBD2 (5 bases). Germline values: CDR1 WNHNN, CDR2 SYGVQD (reference sequence). V shed 4 bases and J shed 2 bases, with 12 bases lying between them. The CDR3 covers 14 residues. The CDR3 loop is CASSGGRSTYEQYF. CDR3 nucleotides: TGCGCCAGCAGTGGAGGGAGATCCACCTACGAGCAGTACTTC.

The chain employs TRBV9 and TRBJ1-3; D remains unclear. This CDR3 region has 14 residues. V lost 0 bases and J lost 3, with 7 bases in between. Germline CDR1 SGDLS, CDR2 YYNGEE. Here the CDR3 reads CASSVEGFGNTIYF. The CDR3 nucleotides read TGTGCCAGCAGCGTAGAAGGGTTTGGAAACACCATATATTTT. The full variable domain, completed using reference TRBV9 and TRBJ1-3, is DSGVTQTPKHLITATGQRVTLRCSPRSGDLSVYWYQQSLDQGLQFLIQYYNGEERAKGNILERFSAQQFPDLHSELNLSSLELGDSALYFCASSVEGFGNTIYFGEGSWLTVV.

In its sample, this clone was seen once. The genes are TRBV5-1 and TRBJ1-1; 7 bases fit TRBD1. The germline CDR1 and CDR2 sequences are SGHRS and YFSETQ. The CDR3 totals 15 residues. V was clipped by 4 bases and J by 0 bases; unmatched bases: 6. The CDR3 DNA reads TGCGCCAGCAGCGCGGGACAGACCTTGAACACTGAAGCTTTCTTT. It codes for CASSAGQTLNTEAFF. The variable domain in full, with the rest retrieved from reference TRBV5-1 and TRBJ1-1, is KAGVTQTPRYLIKTRGQQVTLSCSPISGHRSVSWYQQTPGQGLQFLFEYFSETQRNKGNFPGRFSGRQFSNSRSEMNVSTLELGDSALYLCASSAGQTLNTEAFFGQGTRLTVV.

The chain couples TRBV2 to TRBJ2-2; 7 nucleotides match TRBD2. The CDR3 contains 16 residues. The V segment lost 2 bases and the J segment 7 bases; nucleotides outside the gene matches: 10. CDR1 is SNHLY, CDR2 FYNNEI, per germline. CDR3: CASSERLGGGSGELFF. DNA for the CDR3: TGTGCCAGCAGTGAACGACTTGGAGGCGGGAGCGGGGAGCTGTTTTTT.

The chain employs TRBV2 and TRBJ1-1, with a tentative D call TRBD1 (6 bases). Germline V gene data show CDR1 as SNHLY and CDR2 as FYNNEI. The CDR3 is 15 amino acids. Trimming cost V 5 bases and J 4 bases, with 17 bases left between them. The CDR3 nucleotides are TGTGCCAGCAGTAAACAGGGTCCTGTTAGCACTGAAGCTTTCTTT. Amino acids: CASSKQGPVSTEAFF.

CDR3: CASSLRSRQGATNEKLFF. Here the CDR3 DNA reads TGTGCCAGCAGCTTGAGATCCCGACAGGGGGCAACTAATGAAAAACTGTTTTTT. The chain couples TRBV11-2 to TRBJ1-4, with TRBD1 identical over 9 bases. From germline, CDR1 is SGHAT and CDR2 FQNNGV. V lost 3 bases and J lost 0; bases outside the gene matches: 8. This CDR3 has 18 residues.

The chain combines TRBV9 with TRBJ2-1; D is ambiguous. V shed 3 bases and J shed 0 bases, with 4 bases lying between them. CDR3 length: 13 amino acids. CDR1 is SGDLS and CDR2 is YYNGEE in the germline V gene. CDR3 DNA sequence: TGTGCCAGCAGCGATAACTCCTACAATGAGCAGTTCTTC. This sequence encodes CASSDNSYNEQFF.

This clone was seen a single time. The chain couples TRBV9 to TRBJ2-3; D is unclear. CDR1 is SGDLS and CDR2 is YYNGEE in the germline V gene. This CDR3 has 15 amino acids. With 4 bases removed from V and 7 bases from J, the gap between germline ends came to 19 bases. The CDR3 here is CASSLGSRGANTQYF. In DNA, the CDR3 is TGTGCCAGCAGCCTAGGGTCTCGCGGTGCGAATACGCAGTATTTT. Looking up the rest from reference TRBV9 and TRBJ2-3 gives the full variable domain: DSGVTQTPKHLITATGQRVTLRCSPRSGDLSVYWYQQSLDQGLQFLIQYYNGEERAKGNILERFSAQQFPDLHSELNLSSLELGDSALYFCASSLGSRGANTQYFGPGTRLTVL.

The V gene is TRBV4-2, the J gene TRBJ2-1, with D tentatively TRBD2 (6 bases). Deletions cut 1 base from V and 0 bases from J, with 19 bases between. The CDR3 totals 19 residues. Looked up from germline, CDR1 is LGHNA and CDR2 is YNFKEQ. The CDR3 region has the DNA TGTGCCAGCAGCCAAGTCTTATGGGACTCCCTCGGCTCCTACAATGAGCAGTTCTTC. As protein: CASSQVLWDSLGSYNEQFF.

The chain joins TRBV9 to TRBJ2-5; TRBD1 matches 7 bases. V trimming: 4 bases; J trimming: 2 bases; junction bases outside the gene matches: 11. There are 16 residues in the CDR3. Germline V gene sequence: CDR1 SGDLS, CDR2 YYNGEE. The CDR3 coding sequence is TGTGCCAGCAGCCCCCAGGGACAGCTGATTCAAGAGACCCAGTACTTC. Amino acids: CASSPQGQLIQETQYF.

The rearrangement uses TRBV11-2 and TRBJ1-1; D ambiguous. CDR1 and CDR2 from the germline V gene are SGHAT and FQNNGV. V was trimmed by 1 base and J by 1 base, leaving 13 bases between them. The CDR3 contains 16 residues. CDR3 sequence: CASSLALARPNTEAFF. The DNA of the CDR3 is TGTGCCAGCAGCTTAGCCCTAGCTAGGCCGAACACTGAAGCTTTCTTT.

This chain links TRBV29-1 with TRBJ1-1; the match to TRBD1 covers 10 bases. The germline V gene encodes CDR1 SQVTM and CDR2 ANQGSEA. V lost 6 bases to trimming and J lost 5 bases; unmatched junction nucleotides: 3. CDR3 length equals 12 residues. This CDR3 is CSVRTGGTEAFF. CDR3 DNA: TGCAGCGTGCGGACAGGGGGTACTGAAGCTTTCTTT.

This clone came up a few times. This sequence joins TRBV19 and TRBJ2-7; 7 bases fit TRBD2. The germline gives CDR1 LNHDA, CDR2 SQIVND (reference sequence). The junction had 8 bases not matched to a gene; V was cut back by 2 bases and J by 1 base. The CDR3 loop spans 16 amino acids. In DNA, the CDR3 is TGTGCCAGTAGTATATCGAGCGGGGTATCGTCCTACGAGCAGTACTTC. It yields the protein CASSISSGVSSYEQYF.

The J gene is TRBJ1-5, the V gene TRBV18; 9 bases line up with TRBD1. The J segment lost 7 bases and the V segment lost 6 bases, leaving 10 bases of the junction unmatched. Germline lookup yields CDR1 KGHSH and CDR2 LQKENI. This CDR3 has 15 residues. The CDR3: CASSNKDRGGQPQHF. The CDR3 nucleotides read TGTGCCAGCTCGAATAAGGACAGGGGCGGGCAGCCCCAGCATTTT.

The chain uses TRBV4-1 and TRBJ2-1; perhaps D is TRBD1 or TRBD2 (6 bases each). The V gene lost 4 bases and the J gene lost 3 bases, with 16 bases spanning the gap. Germline values: CDR1 MGHRA, CDR2 YSYEKL. The CDR3 covers 16 residues. CDR3 nucleotide sequence: TGCGCCAGCAGCCTGGGATGGGGGGCGAACTACAATGAGCAGTTCTTC. Amino acid sequence: CASSLGWGANYNEQFF.

V and J are TRBV5-4 and TRBJ2-1; D unresolved. The V end was cut by 0 bases, the J end by 0 bases, with 7 bases between. The CDR3 covers 15 residues. Germline-derived CDR1 and CDR2 are SGHNT and YYREEE (reference sequence). CDR3 DNA sequence: TGTGCCAGCAGCTTGGACCAGAGCTCCTACAATGAGCAGTTCTTC. This encodes CASSLDQSSYNEQFF. Full variable domain (outside the CDR3, taken from reference TRBV5-4 and TRBJ2-1): ETGVTQSPTHLIKTRGQQVTLRCSSQSGHNTVSWYQQALGQGPQFIFQYYREEENGRGNFPPRFSGLQFPNYSSELNVNALELDDSALYLCASSLDQSSYNEQFFGPGTRLTVL.

A few counts support this clone. The chain has TRBV5-1 and TRBJ2-7; 7 bases align to TRBD2. Germline CDR1 is SGHRS and CDR2 is YFSETQ. CDR3 size: 15 residues. V shed 4 bases and J 3 bases; nucleotides not matched to a gene: 10. CDR3 in amino acids: CASSTGAGPRYEQYF. Here the CDR3 DNA reads TGCGCCAGCAGCACGGGAGCGGGGCCACGCTACGAGCAGTACTTC.

J is TRBJ1-2 and V is TRBV4-2, with a weak D call TRBD1 (5 bases). This CDR3 is built from 13 residues. The germline V and J ends were trimmed by 4 bases and 2 bases, with 8 bases remaining between them. Germline CDR1 LGHNA, CDR2 YNFKEQ. CDR3 protein: CASSPTGNYGYTF. The DNA for the CDR3 is TGTGCCAGCAGCCCTACAGGAAACTATGGCTACACCTTC.

This CDR3 reads CASSLGAASSYNEQFF. Written as DNA, the CDR3 is TGTGCCAGCAGCTTAGGGGCTGCTAGCTCCTACAATGAGCAGTTCTTC. The chain employs TRBV11-2 and TRBJ2-1; D is uncertain. Between the trimmed V and J ends, which lost 1 base and 0 bases, there was a span of 10 bases. Looked up from germline, CDR1 is SGHAT and CDR2 is FQNNGV. The CDR3 is 16 amino acids.

The rearrangement links TRBV5-4 to TRBJ2-6; possibly TRBD1 for D (6 bases). Germline CDR1 and CDR2: SGHNT and YYREEE (reference sequence). Trimming shortened V by 6 bases and J by 3 bases, and 16 bases separated the two germline ends. This CDR3 is 16 amino acids long. In DNA, the CDR3 is TGTGCCAGCACCTTTAGGGGGTCGGTTGGGGCCAACGTCCTGACTTTC. It codes for CASTFRGSVGANVLTF.

This chain joins TRBV30 and TRBJ1-3; 8 positions agree with TRBD1. V shed 6 bases and J 3 bases; nucleotides not matched to a gene: 4. The CDR3 is 13 amino acids. Germline V gene lookup returns CDR1 GTSNPN and CDR2 SVGIG (reference sequence). Here the CDR3 DNA reads TGTGCCTGCCTGACAGGGGTTGGAAACACCATATATTTT. Encoded protein: CACLTGVGNTIYF.

The rearrangement links TRBV6-1 to TRBJ1-4; D gene uncertain. Per germline, CDR1 MNHNS and CDR2 SASEGT. Trimming removed 8 bases at V and 11 bases at J, with 9 bases between. The CDR3 has 10 amino acids. DNA for the CDR3: TGTGCCAGCCTGGTGAGTAAACTGTTTTTT. The encoded protein is CASLVSKLFF.

The chain joins TRBV27 to TRBJ2-3; D is perhaps TRBD1 (5 bases). V gave up 7 bases and J gave up 0 bases, with 14 bases separating them. Germline V gene sequence: CDR1 MNHEY, CDR2 SMNVEV (reference sequence). The CDR3 consists of 15 residues. CDR3 bases: TGTGCCAGCACCCGGCTAGGGGCTAGCACAGATACGCAGTATTTT. Its protein product is CASTRLGASTDTQYF.

This clone was counted only a few times. The J gene is TRBJ1-1, the V gene TRBV18, with TRBD1 identical over 7 bases. With V trimmed by 6 bases and J by 4 bases, 11 bases remained unmatched. CDR1 and CDR2 (germline): KGHSH, LQKENI. The CDR3 runs to 15 residues. The CDR3 bases are TGTGCCAGCTCCCTTCAGGGGGTGGGGGGCACTGAAGCTTTCTTT. It codes for CASSLQGVGGTEAFF.

V gene TRBV5-4 combines with J gene TRBJ1-2; 8 bases match TRBD1. The V segment lost 6 bases and the J segment 4 bases; nucleotides outside the gene matches: 11. From germline, CDR1 is SGHNT and CDR2 YYREEE (reference sequence). This CDR3 spans 15 amino acids. The CDR3 is CASKIDRGRAYGYTF. For the CDR3, the DNA is TGTGCCAGCAAAATTGACAGGGGTCGCGCCTATGGCTACACCTTC.

This chain joins TRBV5-4 and TRBJ2-3, with D unclear. The CDR3 spans 14 residues. V lost 4 bases to trimming and J lost 2 bases, with 11 bases between them. The germline CDR1 and CDR2 sequences are SGHNT and YYREEE (reference sequence). The CDR3 DNA reads TGTGCCAGCAGCCCCGGCCAGGACACAGATACGCAGTATTTT. It yields the protein CASSPGQDTDTQYF.

This clone was observed a single time. The V gene is TRBV6-6, the J gene TRBJ2-3; D call uncertain. V was pared by 4 bases and J by 0 bases, with 11 bases between. The germline V gene has CDR1 MNHNY and CDR2 SVGAGI (reference sequence). The CDR3 contains 15 residues. The CDR3 is CASSSLGASTDTQYF. The CDR3 DNA follows: TGTGCCAGCAGTTCCCTCGGAGCTAGCACAGATACGCAGTATTTT.